The 32 T cell receptor beta chains listed next were all sequenced from one sample in a study of regulatory T cells in long-lasting Graves disease. Arm-PCR with iRepertoire HTBI primers amplified the CDR3 regions for these TCR beta libraries. TCRdb re-called the multiplex PCR reads through MiXCR, storing one row per CDR3 protein. The table lists a few hundred thousand distinct CDR3 sequences, 23% of them singletons. Documented time point: persistent/refractory GD, antithyroid drugs over 5 years with positive TRAb. From RNA extracted from PBMCs, the TCR library was made. This specimen was peripheral blood mononuclear cells (PBMCs), taken when the disease was refractory, from a patient treated with antithyroid drugs. The receptors come from a female donor with Graves disease.

This clonotype occurred a few times. The chain recombines TRBV10-3 with TRBJ1-1; D possibly corresponds to TRBD1 (6 bases). The germline V gene encodes CDR1 ENHRY and CDR2 SYGVKD. CDR3 size: 13 residues. V dropped 4 bases and J dropped 7 bases, with 13 bases sitting between them. In DNA, the CDR3 is TGTGCCATCAGTGTACAGGGAGGGGGTGAAGCTTTCTTT. Protein: CAISVQGGGEAFF.

The chain couples TRBV6-2 or TRBV6-3 to TRBJ1-4; the D is unclear. V was shortened by 4 bases and J by 14 bases, with 20 bases between the two germline ends. CDR3 size: 14 residues. Looked up from germline, CDR1 is MNHEY and CDR2 is SVGEGT. The CDR3 DNA sequence: TGTGCCAGCAGTTCCTCCGGGAGCCAAGGCGGTCTGTTTTTT. Translation: CASSSSGSQGGLFF.

The V and J genes are TRBV9 and TRBJ2-7, with D perhaps matching TRBD2 (6 bases). V was clipped by 4 bases and J by 2 bases, with 13 bases between them. The germline CDR1 and CDR2 sequences are SGDLS and YYNGEE. CDR3 length: 14 residues. CDR3: CASSPSSATYEQYF. CDR3 DNA: TGTGCCAGCAGCCCCTCTAGCGCCACCTACGAGCAGTACTTC.

In this sample, this clonotype turned up a few times. This chain uses TRBV30 with TRBJ2-7; possible D gene TRBD1, 6 bases. V lost 2 bases and J 4 bases, leaving 9 bases between the germline ends. Per the germline V gene, CDR1 is GTSNPN and CDR2 is SVGIG (reference sequence). This CDR3 comprises 12 residues. The CDR3 is CAWSLRGYEQYF. The CDR3 nucleotides read TGTGCCTGGAGTCTGAGGGGGTACGAGCAGTACTTC.

V and J are TRBV7-9 and TRBJ1-1; 9 bases fit TRBD1. The CDR3 loop spans 15 amino acids. V gave up 5 bases and J gave up 0 bases; unmatched junction bases: 4. Germline CDR1 is SEHNR and CDR2 is FQNEAQ (reference sequence). The CDR3: CASSGGQGMNTEAFF. The CDR3 DNA follows: TGTGCCAGCAGCGGCGGACAGGGGATGAACACTGAAGCTTTCTTT.

This chain joins TRBV30 and TRBJ1-1; unclear D gene. V lost 0 bases, J lost 3 bases, and 11 bases lay in between. This CDR3 has 14 residues. Germline CDR1 reads GTSNPN; CDR2 reads SVGIG (reference sequence). CDR3 protein: CAWSVSGGYTEAFF. CDR3 DNA: TGTGCCTGGAGTGTAAGCGGCGGTTACACTGAAGCTTTCTTT.

Details on this clonotype: Germline and junction disagree at one end, which may indicate a read error. The chain uses TRBV11-1 and TRBJ2-5; D possibly corresponds to TRBD2 (7 bases). Germline assignment: CDR1 SGHAT and CDR2 FQDESV (reference sequence). The CDR3 is 14 amino acids. CDR3 nucleotides: TGTGCCAGCAGCCGGGGGGACACCCAAGAGGCCCAGTACTTC. This sequence encodes CASSRGDTQEAQYF.

This clonotype was detected ten times or more. The chain employs TRBV30 and TRBJ2-5; D ambiguous. CDR1 is GTSNPN and CDR2 is SVGIG in the germline V gene (reference sequence). The CDR3 totals 12 residues. Trimming removed 5 bases at V and 4 bases at J, with 11 bases between. The CDR3 protein is CAWGLHGETQYF. In DNA, the CDR3 is TGTGCCTGGGGTCTACACGGAGAGACCCAGTACTTC.

J is TRBJ2-7 and V is TRBV4-1; D is perhaps TRBD1 (6 bases). This CDR3 comprises 14 residues. V gave up 0 bases and J gave up 5 bases, with 11 bases separating them. CDR1 MGHRA and CDR2 YSYEKL come from the germline V gene. CDR3 residues: CASSQEGGRDEQYF. CDR3 coding DNA: TGCGCCAGCAGCCAAGAAGGGGGTAGGGACGAGCAGTACTTC.

The chain combines TRBV7-3 with TRBJ1-1; the D gene is possibly TRBD1 (5 bases). The CDR3 is 13 residues long. Germline V gives CDR1 SGHTA, CDR2 FQGTGA. With 2 bases removed from V and 6 bases from J, the gap between germline ends came to 10 bases. This CDR3 reads CASSLRGTAEAFF. The CDR3 nucleotides read TGTGCCAGCAGCTTACGGGGGACGGCTGAAGCTTTCTTT.

There are many counts of this clonotype. The chain combines TRBV7-9 with TRBJ2-2, with D possibly being TRBD2 (6 bases). The CDR3 length is 16 residues. Per germline, CDR1 SEHNR and CDR2 FQNEAQ (reference sequence). The V and J ends lost 1 base and 3 bases respectively, with 12 bases between them. The CDR3 protein is CASSLGGVTHTGELFF. CDR3 nucleotide sequence: TGTGCCAGCAGCTTAGGCGGGGTCACTCACACCGGGGAGCTGTTTTTT.

This clonotype was seen at least ten times. The chain combines TRBV7-2 with TRBJ1-2; 7 nucleotides match TRBD1. The CDR3 spans 15 residues. Trimming cost V 6 bases and J 0 bases; bases outside gene matches: 7. The germline CDR1 and CDR2 sequences are SGHTA and FQGNSA. The CDR3 loop reads CASRGTGEANYGYTF. DNA of the CDR3: TGTGCCAGCAGGGGAACAGGGGAAGCTAACTATGGCTACACCTTC.

The table lists this clonotype with a few counts. V usage is TRBV20-1 and J usage is TRBJ2-7; 8 nucleotides match TRBD2. Germline V gives CDR1 DFQATT, CDR2 SNEGSKA (reference sequence). This CDR3 contains 13 residues. CDR3 in amino acids: CSAFSGIFYEQYF. CDR3 sequence (DNA): TGCAGCGCCTTTAGCGGGATTTTCTACGAGCAGTACTTC.

This clonotype was seen repeatedly, ten times or more. The rearrangement links TRBV28 to TRBJ1-5; the D gene is possibly TRBD1 (5 bases). CDR3 length: 13 amino acids. Looked up from germline, CDR1 is MDHEN and CDR2 is SYDVKM. Trimming pared 10 bases from V and 5 bases from J, leaving 15 bases between. CDR3 nucleotide sequence: TGTGCCACCCGACTCGACAGATATCAGCCCCAGCATTTT. This codes for CATRLDRYQPQHF.

This clonotype was found many times. The chain has TRBV28 and TRBJ1-4; D not resolved. Germline CDR1 reads MDHEN; CDR2 reads SYDVKM. The CDR3 loop spans 13 amino acids. Deletions cut 5 bases from V and 14 bases from J, with 18 bases between. The DNA of the CDR3 is TGTGCCAGCAGTCCCCATGGTATGATTGCGCTGTTTTTT. Amino acids: CASSPHGMIALFF. The full variable domain, in which reference TRBV28 and TRBJ1-4 provide the parts outside the CDR3, is DVKVTQSSRYLVKRTGEKVFLECVQDMDHENMFWYRQDPGLGLRLIYFSYDVKMKEKGDIPEGYSVSREKKERFSLILESASTNQTSMYLCASSPHGMIALFFGSGTQLSVL.

This clonotype was seen repeatedly, ten times or more. The V call is TRBV6-5, the J call TRBJ1-2; D unresolved. V lost 2 bases, J lost 6 bases, and 7 bases lay in between. In germline, CDR1 is MNHEY, CDR2 SVGAGI. CDR3 length equals 12 residues. The CDR3: CASSYDGNGYTF. The CDR3 DNA follows: TGTGCCAGCAGTTACGACGGGAATGGCTACACCTTC.

The V and J genes are TRBV19 and TRBJ2-1; 12 nucleotides line up with TRBD2. With V trimmed by 6 bases and J by 10 bases, 10 bases remained unmatched. Germline V gene sequence: CDR1 LNHDA, CDR2 SQIVND (reference sequence). The CDR3 spans 15 residues. The CDR3 protein is CASSIWQTSGGEQFF. The CDR3 nucleotides read TGTGCCAGTAGCATTTGGCAGACTAGCGGGGGAGAGCAGTTCTTC.

This clonotype was recorded at least ten times. The chain joins TRBV12-3 or TRBV12-4 to TRBJ2-7, with 9 bases that match TRBD1. Unmatched junction bases numbered 10, after V lost 4 bases and J lost 3 bases. This CDR3 spans 16 amino acids. The CDR3 bases are TGTGCCAGCAGTTCGCGCCGGGACAGGGCCGGCTACGAGCAGTACTTC. Its translation is CASSSRRDRAGYEQYF.

V usage is TRBV7-9 and J usage is TRBJ2-5; TRBD1 is a possible D gene (6 bases). Trimming took off 2 bases at V and 5 bases at J, with 15 bases between the two ends. This CDR3 is built from 15 residues. Germline lookup yields CDR1 SEHNR and CDR2 FQNEAQ (reference sequence). The CDR3 coding sequence is TGTGCCAGCAGCTTAACTACAGGGTTCTGGGAGACCCAGTACTTC. Translated: CASSLTTGFWETQYF.

There are a few counts of this clonotype. The J gene is TRBJ2-5, the V gene TRBV19; D is possibly TRBD2 (6 bases). The germline V gene encodes CDR1 LNHDA and CDR2 SQIVND (reference sequence). V gave up 3 bases and J gave up 1 base, with 9 bases separating them. This CDR3 is built from 14 residues. The CDR3 protein is CASSIRGVQETQYF. CDR3 bases: TGTGCCAGTAGTATTCGCGGGGTCCAAGAGACCCAGTACTTC.

There are many counts of this clonotype. The chain combines TRBV6-5 with TRBJ1-1, with D uncertain. The germline gives CDR1 MNHEY, CDR2 SVGAGI. V was cut by 0 bases and J by 1 base, with 6 bases left in between. The CDR3 loop spans 14 amino acids. This CDR3 reads CASSYSKGNTEAFF. The CDR3 DNA reads as TGTGCCAGCAGTTACTCGAAAGGGAACACTGAAGCTTTCTTT.

This sequence joins TRBV20-1 and TRBJ2-5, with 7 bases that match TRBD1. Looked up from germline, CDR1 is DFQATT and CDR2 is SNEGSKA (reference sequence). J gave up 3 bases and V 2 bases, and 3 bases lay outside the gene matches. The CDR3 loop spans 13 amino acids. This chain's CDR3 is CSARPDREETQYF. The CDR3 bases are TGCAGTGCTAGACCCGACAGGGAAGAGACCCAGTACTTC.

This clonotype was observed at least ten times. The chain combines TRBV5-1 with TRBJ2-7; no reliable D call. The CDR3 covers 13 residues. The germline V and J ends were trimmed by 2 bases and 4 bases, with 10 bases remaining between them. CDR1 is SGHRS, CDR2 YFSETQ, per germline. The CDR3 here is CASSLGGMYEQYF. Written as DNA, the CDR3 is TGCGCCAGCAGCTTAGGTGGTATGTACGAGCAGTACTTC. Full variable domain (missing parts from reference TRBV5-1 and TRBJ2-7): KAGVTQTPRYLIKTRGQQVTLSCSPISGHRSVSWYQQTPGQGLQFLFEYFSETQRNKGNFPGRFSGRQFSNSRSEMNVSTLELGDSALYLCASSLGGMYEQYFGPGTRLTVT.

The chain has TRBV7-2 and TRBJ1-3; D remains unclear. There are 16 residues in the CDR3. V shed 2 bases and J shed 4 bases, with 15 bases lying between them. Germline assignment: CDR1 SGHTA and CDR2 FQGNSA. This chain's CDR3 is CASSLKNWGAGNTIYF. The CDR3 bases are TGTGCCAGCAGCTTAAAGAATTGGGGAGCGGGAAACACCATATATTTT.

The gene calls are TRBV3-1 and TRBJ1-1, with D perhaps matching TRBD1 (5 bases). The length of the CDR3 is 15 residues. The germline V and J ends were trimmed by 5 bases and 3 bases, with 16 bases remaining between them. The germline CDR1 and CDR2 sequences are LGHDT and YNNKEL (reference sequence). The CDR3 DNA reads as TGTGCCAGCAGCAGGGGACGGTGGGACTACACTGAAGCTTTCTTT. Its translation is CASSRGRWDYTEAFF.

This chain connects TRBV3-1 to TRBJ2-1, with a possible D match to TRBD2 (5 bases). V lost 0 bases and J lost 7, with 16 bases in between. Looked up from germline, CDR1 is LGHDT and CDR2 is YNNKEL (reference sequence). CDR3 size: 16 residues. For the CDR3, the DNA is TGTGCCAGCAGCCAAGATTTAAGTCTAGCCGCAAATGAGCAGTTCTTC. This sequence encodes CASSQDLSLAANEQFF.

There are many counts of this clonotype. The chain recombines TRBV11-2 with TRBJ1-1; D gene ambiguous. Germline assignment: CDR1 SGHAT and CDR2 FQNNGV. The V end lost 5 bases, the J end lost 5 bases, and 9 bases lay between the germline ends. The length of the CDR3 is 12 residues. The CDR3 sequence is CASSLRKTEAFF. CDR3 in DNA: TGTGCCAGCAGCCTCCGAAAGACTGAAGCTTTCTTT.

The sample holds many counts of this clonotype. The rearrangement links TRBV15 to TRBJ2-7; D may be TRBD2 (6 bases). V was shortened by 0 bases and J by 2 bases, with 14 bases between the two germline ends. Germline lookup yields CDR1 LNHNV and CDR2 YYDKDF (reference sequence). There are 16 residues in the CDR3. The CDR3 is CATSRDLGTGTYEQYF. CDR3 in DNA: TGTGCCACCAGCAGAGATCTGGGGACTGGGACCTACGAGCAGTACTTC.

This clonotype was seen repeatedly, ten times or more. The rearrangement links TRBV6-2 or TRBV6-3 to TRBJ2-3; no firm D call. From germline, CDR1 is MNHEY and CDR2 SVGEGT. This CDR3 is built from 11 residues. The V and J ends lost 6 bases and 6 bases respectively, with 7 bases between them. The CDR3 coding sequence is TGTGCCAGCAGGCTAGGTGATACGCAGTATTTT. Translated: CASRLGDTQYF.

This chain connects TRBV29-1 to TRBJ2-7; 8 bases agree with TRBD1. The CDR3 has 13 amino acids. From germline, CDR1 is SQVTM and CDR2 ANQGSEA. Trimming cost V 6 bases and J 6 bases; bases outside gene matches: 10. The CDR3 spells CSVETGQGSEQYF. The CDR3 DNA reads as TGCAGCGTCGAAACTGGACAGGGAAGCGAGCAGTACTTC.

In DNA, the CDR3 is TGTGCCAGCAGCTTATCCGACGGGTTCACCATATATTTT. Translated: CASSLSDGFTIYF. This chain joins TRBV7-9 and TRBJ1-3, with D hard to call. Germline lookup yields CDR1 SEHNR and CDR2 FQNEAQ (reference sequence). The CDR3 totals 13 residues. The V gene lost 2 bases and the J gene lost 9 bases, with 11 bases spanning the gap.

In its sample, this clonotype was seen a few times. The chain uses TRBV9 and TRBJ1-4, with D tentatively TRBD1 (5 bases). V lost 2 bases and J lost 14, with 16 bases in between. The germline V gene has CDR1 SGDLS and CDR2 YYNGEE. The CDR3 contains 13 residues. CDR3 bases: TGTGCCAGCAGCGTCCGGGACGGGCTTTACCTGTTTTTT. Its protein is CASSVRDGLYLFF.